This record looks at one TCR beta chain sequence and its context. V was trimmed by 8 bases and J by 7 bases, leaving 14 bases between them. Germline CDR1 is MRHNA and CDR2 is SNTAGT. The CDR3 extends over 13 amino acids. The sample comes from a study of blood T cell repertoires in COVID-19. Per the authors' pipeline: Amplification of reference gene primers provided the estimated nucleated cell counts. The protocol was immunoSEQ multiplex PCR, while the TCRdb copy is restricted to in-frame clones and leaves out a portion. V, J and clone size are taken as reported in that table, and D and trimming were inferred from the DNA itself. The data hold 270,000 or so clones, with approximately 89% observed a single time.

The gene calls are TRBV6-4 and TRBJ2-2, with D possibly matching TRBD2 (6 bases). The source material was PBMCs or T cells enriched from blood (not recorded which). The TCR originated in a man aged 35 to 55 who had been exposed to COVID-19. The CDR3 sequence is CASAFEGGGELFF. As DNA, the CDR3 is TGTGCCAGCGCGTTTGAGGGAGGCGGGGAGCTGTTTTTT.